The present T cell receptor beta chain was sequenced within a study of Graves' ophthalmopathy and Graves' hyperthyroidism. Study-wide results and caveats: Among expanded thyroid clonotypes above 0.001 frequency, most also occurred in blood. Discriminating ophthalmopathy from stable hyperthyroidism, a 13-signature model attained a sensitivity of about 88% and a specificity of almost 83%.

Clinicians made diagnoses from clinical symptoms, serum thyroxine, TRAb, thyroid ultrasound and orbital computed tomography. This clonotype was found a few times. What it recognizes is unknown. This CDR3 spans 15 amino acids. With V trimmed by 0 bases and J by 5 bases, 6 bases remained unmatched. Per the germline V gene, CDR1 is SEHNR and CDR2 is FQNEAQ (reference sequence). Scientists amplified the TCR beta CDR3 regions from RNA transcripts. HTBI-primed RT-PCR formed the first round, and a multiplex PCR formed the second. TCRdb processed the multiplex PCR reads anew with MiXCR; each CDR3 protein has one entry. The profile shows almost 750,000 distinct CDR3 sequences, roughly two fifths of them singletons.

This TCR was sampled from an adult man with Graves' ophthalmopathy. Sequencing was done on a sample of peripheral blood. This chain uses TRBV7-9 with TRBJ1-1; the match to TRBD1 covers 7 bases. The CDR3 protein is CASSLATGTGTEAFF. For the CDR3, the DNA is TGTGCCAGCAGCTTAGCGACAGGGACGGGAACTGAAGCTTTCTTT.